Following are 27 T cell receptor beta chains from one sample sequenced in a study of CXCR3-negative and CXCR3-positive naive CD8 T cells. Study observations and caveats: Hydrophobicity was higher for TRB CDR3s found in CXCR3-positive naive cells than in CXCR3-negative naive cells.

Each TRB cDNA library was prepared by 5' RACE (with UMI labels). TCRdb reanalyzed the 5' RACE reads and collapses them to one entry per CDR3 protein, without DNA. This table lists roughly 99,000 distinct CDR3 sequences. For these TCRs, the target antigens are not known. Sample: naive CXCR3+ CD8+ T cells from blood. The sample's subset: CD45RO-CCR7+CD27+CD95- naive CD8+ T cells expressing CXCR3 (TNR3+). The receptors were sampled from a human donor in good health. Some clones in this sample may be carry-over from other donors' samples.

This sequence joins TRBV10-3 and TRBJ1-1; absent DNA, TCRdb's TRBD1 call cannot be checked. This CDR3 comprises 14 residues. Germline V gene sequence: CDR1 ENHRY, CDR2 SYGVKD. CDR3 in amino acids: CAISESGGNTEAFF.

J is TRBJ2-2 and V is TRBV9; TCRdb outputs TRBD1, but without DNA this stays unchecked. The CDR3 covers 16 residues. Germline values: CDR1 SGDLS, CDR2 YYNGEE. CDR3: CASSVDGAGGTGELFF.

The V call is TRBV7-2, the J call TRBJ1-3. CDR1 SGHTA and CDR2 FQGNSA come from the germline V gene. This CDR3 spans 14 amino acids. The CDR3 protein is CASSLPTSGNTIYF. The variable domain in full, with the rest retrieved from reference TRBV7-2 and TRBJ1-3, is GAGVSQSPSNKVTEKGKDVELRCDPISGHTALYWYRQSLGQGLEFLIYFQGNSAPDKSGLPSDRFSAERTGGSVSTLTIQRTQQEDSAVYLCASSLPTSGNTIYFGEGSWLTVV.

The chain carries TRBV5-6 and TRBJ2-3. CDR1 SGHDT and CDR2 YYEEEE come from the germline V gene. The CDR3 has 16 amino acids. This CDR3 reads CASTLGRLAGTDTQYF.

The chain recombines TRBV20-1 with TRBJ1-1; TCRdb selects TRBD1, and the lack of DNA leaves this call unchecked. The germline V gene has CDR1 DFQATT and CDR2 SNEGSKA (reference sequence). The CDR3 is made up of 17 amino acids. This chain's CDR3 is CSARAPIGRTGVTEAFF.

The chain links TRBV20-1 to TRBJ2-7; TCRdb indicates TRBD1, and absent DNA this call remains unverified. The CDR3 extends over 17 amino acids. CDR1 and CDR2 from the germline V gene are DFQATT and SNEGSKA (reference sequence). The CDR3 sequence is CSARDPVTGARDDEQYF.

This chain links TRBV5-1 with TRBJ2-7; the D call from TCRdb, TRBD1, cannot be confirmed without DNA. Germline V gene data show CDR1 as SGHRS and CDR2 as YFSETQ. CDR3 length equals 16 residues. The CDR3 region is CASSLATGTGFYEQYF.

The chain joins TRBV12-3 or TRBV12-4 to TRBJ1-6; absent DNA, TCRdb's TRBD1 call cannot be checked. The length of the CDR3 is 13 residues. CDR3 region: CASSLGTASPLHF.

The chain links TRBV29-1 to TRBJ1-1. Germline CDR1 and CDR2: SQVTM and ANQGSEA. The length of the CDR3 is 12 residues. The CDR3 reads CSVISRWTEAFF.

The V and J genes are TRBV19 and TRBJ2-1; TCRdb gives TRBD1 as the D gene, but with no DNA this cannot be confirmed. Germline assignment: CDR1 LNHDA and CDR2 SQIVND (reference sequence). The CDR3 covers 13 residues. The CDR3 is CASSRGQINEQFF.

The chain combines TRBV7-9 with TRBJ2-5; TCRdb's D call, TRBD1, is unchecked because there is no DNA. The CDR3 runs 14 residues. The germline CDR1 and CDR2 sequences are SEHNR and FQNEAQ (reference sequence). The chain's CDR3 is CASSAGGHQETQYF.

The chain couples TRBV29-1 to TRBJ1-1; the D call from TCRdb, TRBD1, cannot be confirmed without DNA. Germline CDR1 and CDR2: SQVTM and ANQGSEA. The CDR3 is 14 residues long. CDR3 region: CSAVSGTDDTEAFF. The full variable domain, its missing parts supplied by reference TRBV29-1 and TRBJ1-1, is SAVISQKPSRDICQRGTSLTIQCQVDSQVTMMFWYRQQPGQSLTLIATANQGSEATYESGFVIDKFPISRPNLTFSTLTVSNMSPEDSSIYLCSAVSGTDDTEAFFGQGTRLTVV.

The V and J genes are TRBV4-2 and TRBJ2-5; TCRdb indicates TRBD1, and absent DNA this call remains unverified. Germline values: CDR1 LGHNA, CDR2 YNFKEQ. The CDR3 sequence is 15 residues long. CDR3 in amino acids: CASSQNTGFQETQYF.

The rearrangement joins TRBV7-6 to TRBJ2-1; TCRdb returns TRBD2, unconfirmable since there is no DNA. The CDR3 is made up of 12 amino acids. Per the germline V gene, CDR1 is SGHVS and CDR2 is FNYEAQ. CDR3 region: CASSPGLAEQFF.

The V and J genes are TRBV7-9 and TRBJ2-1. Germline lookup yields CDR1 SEHNR and CDR2 FQNEAQ (reference sequence). This CDR3 contains 12 residues. CDR3 amino acids: CASSFDYNEQFF.

The chain couples TRBV5-1 to TRBJ2-1; there is no DNA to check the TCRdb D call of TRBD2. The CDR3 is 18 residues long. Germline lookup yields CDR1 SGHRS and CDR2 YFSETQ. This CDR3 reads CASSWSLAAGSSYNEQFF.

This chain uses TRBV29-1 with TRBJ1-2. The CDR3 consists of 13 residues. The germline V gene has CDR1 SQVTM and CDR2 ANQGSEA. The CDR3 is CSVDQEGIYGYTF.

The chain is built from TRBV4-3 and TRBJ2-5; TCRdb proposes TRBD2, but this gene call is untestable without DNA. CDR3 length equals 15 residues. CDR1 is LGHNA and CDR2 is YSLEER in the germline V gene. CDR3 amino acids: CASSQSGTSGETQYF.

The chain carries TRBV20-1 and TRBJ2-3; TCRdb's D gene call, TRBD2, goes unchecked for lack of DNA. The CDR3 has 15 residues. Germline-derived CDR1 and CDR2 are DFQATT and SNEGSKA (reference sequence). CDR3 sequence: CSARLLAGGDPSQYF.

This chain joins TRBV12-3 or TRBV12-4 and TRBJ2-3; TCRdb lists TRBD1, though no DNA is available to test this call. CDR3 length equals 12 residues. CDR3 in amino acids: CASRYTGDTQYF.

V is TRBV7-6 and J is TRBJ2-5; TCRdb lists TRBD1, though no DNA is available to test this call. CDR3 length equals 14 residues. Per germline, CDR1 SGHVS and CDR2 FNYEAQ. CDR3: CASSLAGGWETQYF.

The chain recombines TRBV7-2 with TRBJ2-5; no DNA is available, so the TRBD1 call from TCRdb remains unchecked. The CDR3 covers 14 residues. Per germline, CDR1 SGHTA and CDR2 FQGNSA. The CDR3 here is CASSLVQGAETQYF.

This CDR3 is CASSYPSLYGYTF. The rearrangement joins TRBV6-2 or TRBV6-3 to TRBJ1-2. Germline CDR1 MNHEY, CDR2 SVGEGT. The CDR3 is 13 amino acids.

This chain joins TRBV29-1 and TRBJ1-1. Germline V lookup: CDR1 SQVTM, CDR2 ANQGSEA. CDR3 length equals 12 residues. The chain's CDR3 is CSVRPGGEWVFF.

The rearrangement joins TRBV12-3 or TRBV12-4 to TRBJ1-6; TCRdb lists TRBD1, though no DNA is available to test this call. This CDR3 has 13 amino acids. This chain's CDR3 is CASLQGLSSPLHF.

The V gene is TRBV7-9, the J gene TRBJ1-2; without DNA, the TCRdb call of TRBD1 cannot be checked. Germline values: CDR1 SEHNR, CDR2 FQNEAQ (reference sequence). This CDR3 has 16 residues. The CDR3 loop reads CASSPVATLRNYGYTF.

The gene calls are TRBV20-1 and TRBJ2-7; TCRdb calls TRBD1, which cannot be checked without DNA. The CDR3 is 15 residues long. Germline-derived CDR1 and CDR2 are DFQATT and SNEGSKA (reference sequence). CDR3 in amino acids: CSPSPRGTGTYEQYF.